The 16 T cell receptor beta chains below all came from one sample that was sequenced in a study of blood T cell repertoires in COVID-19. Sequencing used immunoSEQ multiplex PCR; TCRdb keeps in-frame clones, though not all of them. This table has hundreds of thousands of clones, roughly nine tenths appearing once. Sequencing was done on a sample of peripheral blood. Receptors originate from a man between 18 and 29 years old with COVID-19, enrolled during active disease.

In the case of this clone: Other DNA sequences of this sample code for an identical CDR3. The V and J genes are TRBV27 and TRBJ2-7, with a tentative D call TRBD2 (7 bases). Trimming removed 4 bases from V and 3 bases from J, with 16 bases in between. The CDR3 loop spans 15 amino acids. Germline V lookup: CDR1 MNHEY, CDR2 SMNVEV (reference sequence). The CDR3 reads CASSSRTGGDYEQYF. In DNA form, the CDR3 reads TGTGCCAGCAGTTCCCGGACGGGGGGCGACTACGAGCAGTACTTC.

The V call is TRBV6-2 or TRBV6-3, the J call TRBJ1-1; D perhaps matches TRBD1 (5 bases). The CDR3 spans 15 residues. Trimming pared 5 bases from V and 4 bases from J, leaving 17 bases between. Germline V lookup: CDR1 MNHEY, CDR2 SVGEGT. The CDR3 nucleotides are TGTGCCAGCAGTCCCGGGGGTAGGCCGAGCACTGAAGCTTTCTTT. Protein: CASSPGGRPSTEAFF.

This sequence joins TRBV27 and TRBJ2-2, with 7 bases identical to TRBD2. From germline, CDR1 is MNHEY and CDR2 SMNVEV (reference sequence). V trimming: 6 bases; J trimming: 4 bases; junction bases outside the gene matches: 8. CDR3 length: 15 residues. CDR3 coding DNA: TGTGCCAGCAGGACGGAACTAGCGAGCACCGGGGAGCTGTTTTTT. The encoded protein is CASRTELASTGELFF.

CDR3 region: CASSKTGWIDGYTF. CDR3 sequence (DNA): TGTGCCAGTAGTAAGACAGGGTGGATAGATGGCTACACCTTC. The chain joins TRBV19 to TRBJ1-2; TRBD1 agrees at 7 bases. Germline assignment: CDR1 LNHDA and CDR2 SQIVND (reference sequence). J gave up 6 bases and V 4 bases, and 8 bases lay outside the gene matches. The length of the CDR3 is 14 residues.

V usage is TRBV14 and J usage is TRBJ2-1; 10 bases are a match to TRBD2. CDR1 is SGHDN and CDR2 is FVKESK in the germline V gene. V shed 1 base and J 2 bases; nucleotides not matched to a gene: 2. The CDR3 is made up of 16 amino acids. The chain's CDR3 is CASSQGSGGAYNEQFF. The CDR3 DNA reads TGTGCCAGCAGCCAAGGGAGCGGGGGGGCCTACAATGAGCAGTTCTTC.

To note about this clone: The sample contains more than one DNA sequence encoding this CDR3. This rearrangement joins TRBV4-1 to TRBJ2-2; 8 bases align to TRBD1. The V gene end was trimmed by 2 bases and the J gene end by 6 bases; junction bases not matched to a gene: 2. Germline CDR1 and CDR2: MGHRA and YSYEKL. There are 14 residues in the CDR3. The CDR3 DNA reads as TGCGCCAGCAGCCAAATGACAGGGGCCGGGGAGCTGTTTTTT. Translation gives CASSQMTGAGELFF.

The chain recombines TRBV4-2 with TRBJ2-2; the D gene is possibly TRBD2 (6 bases). This CDR3 has 17 amino acids. Trimming stripped 1 base from V and 1 base from J, with 13 bases between. Per germline, CDR1 LGHNA and CDR2 YNFKEQ. The CDR3 DNA sequence: TGTGCCAGCAGCCAAGGAAATCTAGCGAAGAACACCGGGGAGCTGTTTTTT. Its translation is CASSQGNLAKNTGELFF.

J is TRBJ1-5 and V is TRBV3-1 (or the pseudogene TRBV3-2); maybe TRBD1 (5 bases). The germline gives CDR1 LGHDT, CDR2 YNNKEL (reference sequence). With 4 bases removed from V and 3 bases from J, the gap between germline ends came to 13 bases. The CDR3 sequence is 15 residues long. CDR3 amino acids: CASSPGGTVNQPQHF. Written as DNA, the CDR3 is TGTGCCAGCAGCCCCGGGGGAACAGTCAATCAGCCCCAGCATTTT.

The chain couples TRBV19 to TRBJ2-3, with TRBD2 as a possible D gene (6 bases). V shed 4 bases and J shed 6 bases, with 20 bases lying between them. This CDR3 spans 16 amino acids. Germline CDR1 reads LNHDA; CDR2 reads SQIVND (reference sequence). CDR3 protein: CASSRSLGGISDTQYF. The CDR3 nucleotides are TGTGCCAGTAGTAGATCCCTTGGCGGGATCTCGGATACGCAGTATTTT.

The chain is built from TRBV10-3 and TRBJ2-7; 9 nucleotides agree with TRBD1. The J segment lost 4 bases and the V segment lost 2 bases, leaving 3 bases of the junction unmatched. The CDR3 has 14 amino acids. Germline V gene sequence: CDR1 ENHRY, CDR2 SYGVKD. The CDR3 DNA follows: TGTGCCATCAGTGAGGGGGGGACAGGGTACGAGCAGTACTTC. Its translation: CAISEGGTGYEQYF.

The chain joins TRBV27 to TRBJ2-5; D perhaps matches TRBD1 (6 bases). V was trimmed by 6 bases and J by 4 bases, leaving 18 bases between them. Germline CDR1 is MNHEY and CDR2 is SMNVEV (reference sequence). CDR3 length: 15 residues. CDR3 sequence (DNA): TGTGCCAGCAGGACAGGACTGTTAAAGGGAGAGACCCAGTACTTC. It translates to CASRTGLLKGETQYF.

The chain recombines TRBV7-3 with TRBJ1-2, with 9 bases fitting TRBD1. Germline CDR1 reads SGHTA; CDR2 reads FQGTGA. The CDR3 spans 14 residues. The V segment lost 5 bases and the J segment 2 bases; nucleotides outside the gene matches: 3. The DNA for the CDR3 is TGTGCCAGCAGCGAGGGACAGGGAAACTATGGCTACACCTTC. Amino acids: CASSEGQGNYGYTF.

The table lists this clone with a count of one. The chain carries TRBV24-1 and TRBJ1-2; 10 nucleotides match TRBD1. V dropped 0 bases and J dropped 8; count of bases not matched to a gene: 5. This CDR3 comprises 15 residues. The V gene's germline CDR1 is KGHDR and CDR2 SFDVKD. CDR3 bases: TGTGCCACCAGTGATTTGGACAGGGGGCGCGTAGGCTACACCTTC. This encodes CATSDLDRGRVGYTF.

This chain uses TRBV24-1 with TRBJ2-1; 8 nucleotides align to TRBD1. Looked up from germline, CDR1 is KGHDR and CDR2 is SFDVKD. This CDR3 contains 13 residues. Trimming at V came to 10 bases and at J to 3 bases, leaving 4 bases not matched to a gene. The CDR3 coding sequence is TGTGCCACATCGACAGGGGTCTACAATGAGCAGTTCTTC. Amino acids: CATSTGVYNEQFF.

This clone occurred once. The rearrangement uses TRBV6-5 and TRBJ1-2; D is uncertain. CDR1 MNHEY and CDR2 SVGAGI come from the germline V gene. The CDR3 consists of 15 residues. The V end lost 5 bases, the J end lost 7 bases, and 20 bases lay between the germline ends. This chain's CDR3 is CASSRFRETLSGYTF. The CDR3 nucleotides read TGTGCCAGCAGTAGGTTTAGGGAGACCCTGAGTGGCTACACCTTC.

This chain links TRBV4-1 with TRBJ2-7; 8 bases align to TRBD1. Trimming took 4 bases from V and 5 from J; bases not matched to a gene: 4. The CDR3 has 13 amino acids. Germline CDR1 reads MGHRA; CDR2 reads YSYEKL. CDR3 coding DNA: TGCGCCAGCAGCCCAGGACAGGGCCACGAGCAGTACTTC. Encoded protein: CASSPGQGHEQYF.